This TCR beta chain was documented in a study of a mutant IDH1 vaccine in newly diagnosed glioma. Details on this clone: Its antigen is as yet unknown.

Described time point: week 47, end of study. Doses consisted of 300 ug of mutant IDH1 20-mer peptide each, paired with topical imiquimod. Germline assignment: CDR1 LNHDA and CDR2 SQIVND (reference sequence). The CDR3 totals 15 residues. Trimming removed 5 bases from V and 5 bases from J; junction bases left unmatched: 6. Assay used: immunoSEQ multiplex PCR; TCRdb lists only in-frame clones, some missing. The sample includes about 52,000 clones, around three quarters of them seen just once. V is TRBV19 and J is TRBJ1-5; 10 bases are a match to TRBD1. The material was PBMCs, obtained from a glioma patient whose treatment included an IDH1 peptide vaccine. The receptor comes from a woman in her thirties or forties with glioma. Some clones in this sample may be carry-over from other donors' samples. The CDR3 loop reads CASSLGQGVYQPQHF. CDR3 sequence (DNA): TGTGCCAGTAGTCTCGGACAGGGGGTGTATCAGCCCCAGCATTTT. The variable domain in full, with the rest retrieved from reference TRBV19 and TRBJ1-5, is DGGITQSPKYLFRKEGQNVTLSCEQNLNHDAMYWYRQDPGQGLRLIYYSQIVNDFQKGDIAEGYSVSREKKESFPLTVTSAQKNPTAFYLCASSLGQGVYQPQHFGDGTRLSIL.